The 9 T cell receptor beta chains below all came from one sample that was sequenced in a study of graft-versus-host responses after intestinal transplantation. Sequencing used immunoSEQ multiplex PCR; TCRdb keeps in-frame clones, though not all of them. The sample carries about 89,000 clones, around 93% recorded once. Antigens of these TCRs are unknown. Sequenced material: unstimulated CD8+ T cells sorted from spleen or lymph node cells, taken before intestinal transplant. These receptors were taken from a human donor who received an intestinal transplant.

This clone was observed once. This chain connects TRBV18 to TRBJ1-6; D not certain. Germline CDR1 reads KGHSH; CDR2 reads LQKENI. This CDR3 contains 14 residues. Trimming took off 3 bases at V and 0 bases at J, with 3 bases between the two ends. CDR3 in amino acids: CASSPSSYNSPLHF. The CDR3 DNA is TGTGCCAGCTCACCGAGCTCCTATAATTCACCCCTCCACTTT.

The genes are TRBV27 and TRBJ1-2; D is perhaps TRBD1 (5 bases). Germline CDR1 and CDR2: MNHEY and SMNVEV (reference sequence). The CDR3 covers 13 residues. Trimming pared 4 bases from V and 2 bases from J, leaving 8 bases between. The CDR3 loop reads CASSSDRNYGYTF. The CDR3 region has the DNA TGTGCCAGCAGTTCAGACAGAAACTATGGCTACACCTTC.

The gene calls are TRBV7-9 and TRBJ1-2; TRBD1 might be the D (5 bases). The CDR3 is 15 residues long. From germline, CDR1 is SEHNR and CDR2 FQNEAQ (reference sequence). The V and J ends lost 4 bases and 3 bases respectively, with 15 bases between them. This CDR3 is CASSSSQGTYYGYTF. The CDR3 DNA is TGTGCCAGCAGCTCCTCCCAGGGCACCTACTATGGCTACACCTTC.

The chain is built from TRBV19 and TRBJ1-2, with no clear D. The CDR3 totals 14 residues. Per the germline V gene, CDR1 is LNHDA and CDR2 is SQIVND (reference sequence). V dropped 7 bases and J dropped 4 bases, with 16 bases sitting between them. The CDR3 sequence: CASTPLTDLYGYTF. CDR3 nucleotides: TGTGCCAGTACCCCTCTTACAGATCTCTATGGCTACACCTTC.

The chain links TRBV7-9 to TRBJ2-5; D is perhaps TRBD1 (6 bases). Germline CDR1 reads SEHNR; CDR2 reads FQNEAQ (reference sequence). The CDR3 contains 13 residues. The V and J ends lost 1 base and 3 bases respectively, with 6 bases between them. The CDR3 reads CASSLDREETQYF. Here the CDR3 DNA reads TGTGCCAGCAGCTTAGACAGGGAAGAGACCCAGTACTTC.

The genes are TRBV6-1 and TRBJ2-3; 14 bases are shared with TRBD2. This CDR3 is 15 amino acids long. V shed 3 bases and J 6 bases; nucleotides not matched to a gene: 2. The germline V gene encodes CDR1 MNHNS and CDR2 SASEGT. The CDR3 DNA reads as TGTGCCAGCAGTGAGGGACTAGCGGGGGTGGATACGCAGTATTTT. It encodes CASSEGLAGVDTQYF.

CDR3 sequence: CASSISGPTDTQYF. DNA of the CDR3: TGTGCCAGTAGTATTAGCGGACCCACAGATACGCAGTATTTT. This sequence joins TRBV19 and TRBJ2-3; D might be TRBD2 (6 bases). This CDR3 spans 14 amino acids. The V gene's germline CDR1 is LNHDA and CDR2 SQIVND (reference sequence). Trimming left V 3 bases short and J 2 bases short, with 9 bases between.

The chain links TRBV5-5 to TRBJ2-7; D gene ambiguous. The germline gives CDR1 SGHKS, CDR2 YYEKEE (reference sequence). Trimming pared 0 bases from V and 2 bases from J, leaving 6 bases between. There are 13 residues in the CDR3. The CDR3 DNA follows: TGTGCCAGCAGCTTGGACAGCCCCTACGAGCAGTACTTC. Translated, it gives CASSLDSPYEQYF.

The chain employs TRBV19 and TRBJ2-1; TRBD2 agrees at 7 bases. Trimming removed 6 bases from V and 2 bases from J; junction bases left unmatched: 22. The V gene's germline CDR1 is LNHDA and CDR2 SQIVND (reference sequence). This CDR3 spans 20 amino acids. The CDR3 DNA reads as TGTGCCAGTAGCGAGTATCATTTACTGGGAGGGTCTGGGGCCTACAATGAGCAGTTCTTC. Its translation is CASSEYHLLGGSGAYNEQFF.